This entry lists 29 T cell receptor beta chains sequenced from one sample in a study of cytomegalovirus exposure and HLA in healthy donors. The PCR made use of 60 Vbeta and 13 Jbeta primers. TCRdb's copy holds only in-frame clones and misses some; the assay was immunoSEQ multiplex PCR. The sample has about 130,000 clones, 82% seen once. The specimen sequenced was PBMCs. These receptors came from a boy between 2 and 15 years old in good health and CMV-seronegative.

The V call is TRBV7-2, the J call TRBJ2-3, with D perhaps matching TRBD1 (6 bases). This CDR3 comprises 17 residues. With 2 bases removed from V and 1 base from J, the gap between germline ends came to 16 bases. Germline V gene lookup returns CDR1 SGHTA and CDR2 FQGNSA. CDR3 in DNA: TGTGCCAGCAGCTTAACCCTAGGACAGATTCGCACAGATACGCAGTATTTT. Its translation: CASSLTLGQIRTDTQYF. Filled out from reference TRBV7-2 and TRBJ2-3, the complete variable domain reads GAGVSQSPSNKVTEKGKDVELRCDPISGHTALYWYRQSLGQGLEFLIYFQGNSAPDKSGLPSDRFSAERTGGSVSTLTIQRTQQEDSAVYLCASSLTLGQIRTDTQYFGPGTRLTVL.

CDR3 protein: CASSLGGDKNIQYF. In DNA, the CDR3 is TGTGCCAGCAGTTTAGGGGGCGACAAAAACATTCAGTACTTC. The rearrangement uses TRBV27 and TRBJ2-4; weak D call: TRBD1 (6 bases). The CDR3 runs 14 residues. Trimming took 2 bases from V and 3 from J, leaving 8 bases between them. Germline CDR1 MNHEY, CDR2 SMNVEV (reference sequence).

A single count supports this clone. The genes are TRBV7-9 and TRBJ1-5; D remains ambiguous. The CDR3 totals 15 residues. Trimming removed 3 bases at V and 1 base at J, with 10 bases between. CDR1 is SEHNR, CDR2 FQNEAQ, per germline (reference sequence). The CDR3 sequence is CASSLGGRSNQPQHF. CDR3 coding DNA: TGTGCCAGCAGCTTGGGAGGGAGGAGCAATCAGCCCCAGCATTTT.

This clone was picked up a small number of times. The chain uses TRBV10-3 and TRBJ1-2; perhaps TRBD1 as D (6 bases). CDR3 length equals 14 residues. Germline lookup yields CDR1 ENHRY and CDR2 SYGVKD. The V end lost 3 bases, the J end lost 4 bases, and 12 bases lay between the germline ends. The CDR3: CAISEQGLGYGYTF. DNA of the CDR3: TGTGCCATCAGTGAACAGGGCTTAGGCTATGGCTACACCTTC.

This chain links TRBV6-1 with TRBJ1-5; 8 nucleotides align to TRBD1. The germline V gene has CDR1 MNHNS and CDR2 SASEGT. The CDR3 has 14 amino acids. Trimming removed 10 bases from V and 5 bases from J; junction bases left unmatched: 10. CDR3 amino acids: CATLPDRVYQPQHF. The DNA of the CDR3 is TGTGCCACCCTCCCGGACAGGGTGTATCAGCCCCAGCATTTT.

The chain uses TRBV7-2 and TRBJ1-2; the D gene is possibly TRBD1 (6 bases). This CDR3 is built from 13 residues. From germline, CDR1 is SGHTA and CDR2 FQGNSA. V gave up 0 bases and J gave up 6 bases, with 8 bases separating them. The CDR3 reads CASSLAAGDGYTF. CDR3 DNA sequence: TGTGCCAGCAGCTTAGCGGCAGGGGATGGCTACACCTTC.

Relative to its sample, this clone is medium-sized. This chain links TRBV6-5 with TRBJ1-2, with D maybe TRBD1 (5 bases). There are 16 residues in the CDR3. V lost 0 bases and J lost 7, with 18 bases in between. Germline V gene lookup returns CDR1 MNHEY and CDR2 SVGAGI. For the CDR3, the DNA is TGTGCCAGCAGTTACTCGAAATATGGGGGGTTGGGTGGCTACACCTTC. It encodes CASSYSKYGGLGGYTF.

The gene calls are TRBV5-1 and TRBJ2-1; TRBD2 aligns across 7 bases. Germline V CDR1 and CDR2: SGHRS, YFSETQ. J was trimmed by 7 bases and V by 1 base; bases with no gene match: 14. The CDR3 has 17 amino acids. The DNA of the CDR3 is TGCGCCAGCAGCTTGAGGGCGGGGAGGGGTTCGCGGAATGAGCAGTTCTTC. This encodes CASSLRAGRGSRNEQFF.

The rearrangement links TRBV9 to TRBJ2-5; D is perhaps TRBD1 (5 bases). Looked up from germline, CDR1 is SGDLS and CDR2 is YYNGEE. The ends were cut back, 4 bases at V and 2 bases at J, with 9 bases in the middle. The CDR3 contains 13 residues. The CDR3 DNA is TGTGCCAGCAGCCCCCAGGGTCAAGAGACCCAGTACTTC. This codes for CASSPQGQETQYF.

The chain is built from TRBV5-4 and TRBJ1-5; weak D call: TRBD1 (5 bases). CDR3 size: 16 residues. CDR1 is SGHNT and CDR2 is YYREEE in the germline V gene (reference sequence). Trimming removed 0 bases at V and 4 bases at J, with 14 bases between. The CDR3 DNA reads as TGTGCCAGCAGCTTGGGACCGGCAGGGAGGAATCAGCCCCAGCATTTT. Protein sequence: CASSLGPAGRNQPQHF.

The chain uses TRBV7-2 and TRBJ2-5; D perhaps matches TRBD2 (5 bases). The J call could be wrong; TRBJ2-7 is a better fit for the DNA end. The V gene's germline CDR1 is SGHTA and CDR2 FQGNSA. This CDR3 comprises 17 residues. For the CDR3, the DNA is TGTGCCAGCAGCTCGGGGATCTATAATCTACACGAATACGAGCAGTACTTC. This codes for CASSSGIYNLHEYEQYF.

V is TRBV11-2 and J is TRBJ2-7; possibly TRBD2 for D (6 bases). Germline CDR1 reads SGHAT; CDR2 reads FQNNGV. The V gene lost 5 bases and the J gene lost 3 bases, with 17 bases spanning the gap. The CDR3 has 15 residues. The CDR3 reads CASSRRVGLIYEQYV. CDR3 nucleotide sequence: TGTGCCAGCAGCCGACGCGTGGGACTGATCTACGAGCAGTACGTC.

J is TRBJ1-5 and V is TRBV2; no definite D call. The CDR3 is 13 amino acids. CDR1 SNHLY and CDR2 FYNNEI come from the germline V gene. V was cut by 1 base and J by 9 bases, with 10 bases left in between. Here the CDR3 DNA reads TGTGCCAGCAGTGAAGTGGTCGGTTGGCCCCAGCATTTT. Translation gives CASSEVVGWPQHF.

J is TRBJ1-2 and V is TRBV7-9, with a tentative D call TRBD1 (6 bases). V lost 3 bases and J 0 bases, leaving 11 bases between the germline ends. The CDR3 length is 15 residues. Germline CDR1 SEHNR, CDR2 FQNEAQ (reference sequence). The CDR3 region is CASSLGRGTNYGYTF. Written as DNA, the CDR3 is TGTGCCAGCAGCTTGGGGAGGGGGACTAACTATGGCTACACCTTC.

The rearrangement uses TRBV6-4 and TRBJ2-1; 8 nucleotides match TRBD1. The CDR3 runs to 13 residues. Germline assignment: CDR1 MRHNA and CDR2 SNTAGT. Unmatched junction bases numbered 7, after V lost 10 bases and J lost 5 bases. CDR3 sequence (DNA): TGTGCCACCTCGACAGGGGTTAACAATGAGCAGTTCTTC. It specifies CATSTGVNNEQFF.

J is TRBJ2-5 and V is TRBV7-9; tentatively, D is TRBD2 (7 bases). V dropped 2 bases and J dropped 2 bases, with 15 bases sitting between them. The germline CDR1 and CDR2 sequences are SEHNR and FQNEAQ (reference sequence). The CDR3 has 16 amino acids. CDR3 nucleotides: TGTGCCAGCAGCTTATTTACCGGGGGGCGTCAAGAGACCCAGTACTTC. It translates to CASSLFTGGRQETQYF.

This chain joins TRBV7-2 and TRBJ2-1, with 9 bases identical to TRBD2. Unmatched junction bases numbered 8, after V lost 4 bases and J lost 7 bases. The CDR3 is 15 amino acids. Germline values: CDR1 SGHTA, CDR2 FQGNSA. CDR3 amino acids: CASSSWTSESNEQFF. CDR3 coding DNA: TGTGCCAGCAGCTCATGGACTAGCGAATCAAATGAGCAGTTCTTC.

The CDR3 DNA sequence: TGTGCCAGCAGCGGGGGAGCGTCCCCCTCCTACGAGCAGTACGTC. Protein sequence: CASSGGASPSYEQYV. The chain links TRBV6-1 to TRBJ2-7, with a possible D match to TRBD2 (6 bases). The CDR3 has 15 amino acids. Germline CDR1 is MNHNS and CDR2 is SASEGT. Deletions cut 6 bases from V and 0 bases from J, with 15 bases between.

The rearrangement uses TRBV2 and TRBJ2-7; 7 positions match TRBD2. This CDR3 comprises 13 residues. The V gene's germline CDR1 is SNHLY and CDR2 FYNNEI. V lost 5 bases, J lost 4 bases, and 5 bases stayed unmatched. The CDR3 loop reads CASSKGLRYEQYV. CDR3 in DNA: TGTGCCAGCAGTAAGGGACTAAGGTACGAGCAGTACGTC.

The CDR3 reads CASNRPGGSTEAFF. The CDR3 region has the DNA TGTGCCAGCAACCGACCGGGGGGGAGCACTGAAGCTTTCTTT. This rearrangement joins TRBV6-5 to TRBJ1-1, with D possibly being TRBD1 (5 bases). CDR1 and CDR2 from the germline V gene are MNHEY and SVGAGI. The CDR3 is made up of 14 amino acids. Trimming pared 7 bases from V and 4 bases from J, leaving 16 bases between.

The chain joins TRBV5-4 to TRBJ2-7; D is possibly TRBD1 (5 bases). CDR1 SGHNT and CDR2 YYREEE come from the germline V gene (reference sequence). V was trimmed by 0 bases and J by 2 bases, leaving 9 bases between them. The CDR3 length is 14 residues. The chain's CDR3 is CASSLDLTAYEQYF. DNA for the CDR3: TGTGCCAGCAGCTTGGATCTGACAGCCTACGAGCAGTACTTC.

Regarding this clone: A read error may account for a junction end that differs from germline. The chain couples TRBV7-7 to TRBJ2-2; 11 bases match TRBD2. CDR1 SSHAT and CDR2 FNYEAQ come from the germline V gene (reference sequence). The CDR3 is 14 amino acids. In DNA, the CDR3 is TGTGCTAGCAGCCGGACTAGCGGGACCGGGGAGCTGTTTTTT. Translated, it gives CASSRTSGTGELFF.

The V and J genes are TRBV5-1 and TRBJ1-3, with TRBD1 as a possible D gene (6 bases). V was pared by 6 bases and J by 1 base, with 14 bases between. The CDR3 covers 15 residues. Germline assignment: CDR1 SGHRS and CDR2 YFSETQ. The chain's CDR3 is CASTAGANSGNTIYF. In DNA, the CDR3 is TGCGCCAGCACCGCAGGGGCTAATTCTGGAAACACCATATATTTT.

V is TRBV16 and J is TRBJ1-4, with D hard to call. Germline V lookup: CDR1 KGHSY, CDR2 FQNENV. This CDR3 spans 14 amino acids. Trimming stripped 2 bases from V and 8 bases from J, with 12 bases between. This CDR3 reads CASSQNSPIEKLFF. CDR3 in DNA: TGTGCCAGCAGCCAAAACTCTCCGATAGAAAAACTGTTTTTT.

The gene calls are TRBV4-3 and TRBJ2-7, with TRBD1 identical over 8 bases. This CDR3 comprises 15 residues. V lost 5 bases, J lost 0 bases, and 6 bases stayed unmatched. The V gene's germline CDR1 is LGHNA and CDR2 YSLEER. The CDR3 bases are TGCGCCAGCAGCGAGGGACAGGCCCCCTCCTACGAGCAGTACTTC. Amino acids: CASSEGQAPSYEQYF.

This clone has a single count. V and J are TRBV6-5 and TRBJ1-1, with a possible D match to TRBD1 (6 bases). V lost 8 bases, J lost 4 bases, and 20 bases lay in between. CDR3 length: 15 amino acids. In germline, CDR1 is MNHEY, CDR2 SVGAGI. The CDR3 DNA reads TGTGCCAGCTACCCCTGGGGCAGGGGAGCCACTGAAGCTTTCTTT. Residues: CASYPWGRGATEAFF.

V gene TRBV30 combines with J gene TRBJ1-1; tentative D call: TRBD1 (6 bases). The V and J ends lost 3 bases and 2 bases respectively, with 13 bases between them. The germline V gene encodes CDR1 GTSNPN and CDR2 SVGIG (reference sequence). This CDR3 has 14 amino acids. The CDR3 DNA follows: TGTGCCTGGAGGACCGTGGACAGAAACACTGAAGCTTTCTTT. It specifies CAWRTVDRNTEAFF.

This rearrangement joins TRBV7-2 to TRBJ1-3; 8 nucleotides agree with TRBD1. The CDR3 is 15 residues long. The V gene end was trimmed by 4 bases and the J gene end by 2 bases; junction bases not matched to a gene: 4. Per germline, CDR1 SGHTA and CDR2 FQGNSA. DNA for the CDR3: TGTGCCAGCAGCTCCCGGACAGGGCCTGGAAACACCATATATTTT. Amino acid sequence: CASSSRTGPGNTIYF.

The J gene is TRBJ1-3, the V gene TRBV7-2, with TRBD1 identical over 7 bases. With V trimmed by 7 bases and J by 2 bases, 5 bases remained unmatched. CDR1 SGHTA and CDR2 FQGNSA come from the germline V gene. The CDR3 spans 14 residues. CDR3: CASKQGNAGNTIYF. The CDR3 nucleotides read TGTGCCAGCAAACAGGGGAATGCTGGAAACACCATATATTTT.